This is a list of T cell receptor beta chains from one sample in a study of blood T cell repertoires in COVID-19. Profiling relied on immunoSEQ multiplex PCR, and the TCRdb table lists in-frame clones only, not all of them. The sample lists approximately 150,000 clones, approximately 86% occurring once. The sequenced material came from peripheral blood. The source is a woman aged 45 to 65 with acute or convalescent COVID-19. Both conserved end residues are part of each CDR3. The D gene is left open where the match is weak. Some rows mark clone size as missing; the rest say once, few, many or name a class of expanded clone.

size: NA; V: TRBV6-5; J: TRBJ2-3; D: TRBD1; CDR3: CASSQDRGSTDTQYF; DNA: TGTGCCAGCAGTCAGGACAGGGGGAGCACAGATACGCAGTATTTT
size: NA; V: TRBV5-1; J: TRBJ2-1; D: TRBD2; CDR3: CASSLQSRLAGNNEQFF; DNA: TGCGCCAGCAGCTTGCAGTCAAGACTAGCGGGAAACAATGAGCAGTTCTTC
size: NA; V: TRBV7-2; J: TRBJ2-2; D: TRBD2; CDR3: CASSSLIGGGASGELFF; DNA: TGTGCCAGCAGCTCATTAATTGGCGGGGGGGCATCCGGGGAGCTGTTTTTT
size: NA; V: TRBV18; J: TRBJ2-2; D: NA; CDR3: CASSPLSNTGELFF; DNA: TGTGCCAGCTCACCACTCTCCAACACCGGGGAGCTGTTTTTT
size: NA; V: TRBV10-3; J: TRBJ1-1; D: TRBD1; CDR3: CAAARTGDSEAFF; DNA: TGTGCCGCGGCCAGGACAGGCGATTCTGAAGCTTTCTTT
size: NA; V: TRBV19; J: TRBJ1-5; D: NA; CDR3: CASKPSRDYSNQPQHF; DNA: TGTGCCAGTAAACCCAGCAGGGACTATAGCAATCAGCCCCAGCATTTT
size: NA; V: TRBV4-2; J: TRBJ2-4; D: TRBD2; CDR3: CASSQESLAGVRDIQYF; DNA: TGTGCCAGCAGCCAAGAATCACTAGCGGGAGTTCGGGACATTCAGTACTTC
size: NA; V: TRBV28; J: TRBJ1-1; D: NA; CDR3: CASVKYEAFF; DNA: TGTGCCAGCGTAAAATATGAAGCTTTCTTT
size: NA; V: TRBV9; J: TRBJ1-2; D: NA; CDR3: CASSVVEGSNGYTF; DNA: TGTGCCAGCAGCGTAGTGGAGGGTAGTAATGGCTACACCTTC
size: NA; V: TRBV24-1; J: TRBJ2-1; D: TRBD1; CDR3: CATSDPDRGPYNEQFF; DNA: TGTGCCACCAGTGATCCCGACAGGGGGCCCTACAATGAGCAGTTCTTC
size: few; V: TRBV27; J: TRBJ2-1; D: TRBD1; CDR3: CASSYRGRNEQFF; DNA: TGTGCCAGCAGTTACAGGGGGCGGAATGAGCAGTTCTTC
size: NA; V: TRBV11-3; J: TRBJ2-1; D: TRBD2; CDR3: CASSAGGGDDNEQFF; DNA: TGTGCCAGCAGCGCTGGGGGGGGAGACGACAATGAGCAGTTCTTC
size: NA; V: TRBV28; J: TRBJ1-2; D: TRBD1; CDR3: CASDRGRDGYTF; DNA: TGTGCCAGCGACAGGGGGCGCGATGGCTACACCTTC
size: NA; V: TRBV6-2/TRBV6-3; J: TRBJ2-7; D: NA; CDR3: CASSFPAYEQYF; DNA: TGTGCCAGCAGTTTTCCTGCCTACGAGCAGTACTTC
size: few; V: TRBV19; J: TRBJ1-2; D: TRBD1; CDR3: CASSPDRGFGGYTF; DNA: TGTGCCAGTAGTCCCGACAGGGGTTTCGGAGGCTACACCTTC
size: NA; V: TRBV9; J: TRBJ2-7; D: TRBD2; CDR3: CASSVRLAGPYEQYF; DNA: TGTGCCAGCAGCGTACGGTTAGCGGGACCGTACGAGCAGTACTTC
size: NA; V: TRBV11-2; J: TRBJ2-7; D: TRBD2; CDR3: CASSYQREEYF; DNA: TGTGCCAGCAGCTACCAGCGGGAGGAGTACTTC
size: NA; V: TRBV18; J: TRBJ2-1; D: TRBD1; CDR3: CASSPSTGTVYNEQFF; DNA: TGTGCCAGCTCACCCTCAACCGGGACAGTATACAATGAGCAGTTCTTC
size: NA; V: TRBV9; J: TRBJ1-2; D: NA; CDR3: CASSVSQGGYTF; DNA: TGTGCCAGCAGCGTATCTCAGGGAGGCTACACCTTC
size: NA; V: TRBV27; J: TRBJ1-2; D: NA; CDR3: CASRKAFNRGNPYGYTF; DNA: TGTGCCAGCAGAAAAGCGTTCAATAGGGGAAACCCCTATGGCTACACCTTC
size: NA; V: TRBV7-9; J: TRBJ2-2; D: NA; CDR3: CASSSGAGELFF; DNA: TGTGCCAGCAGCTCGGGGGCCGGGGAGCTGTTTTTT
size: NA; V: TRBV7-3; J: TRBJ1-1; D: NA; CDR3: CASSSRGKGTEAFF; DNA: TGTGCCAGCAGCTCCAGGGGAAAGGGTACTGAAGCTTTCTTT
size: few; V: TRBV24-1; J: TRBJ1-1; D: TRBD1; CDR3: CATSDPGGPNTEAFF; DNA: TGTGCCACCAGTGACCCAGGGGGCCCGAACACTGAAGCTTTCTTT
size: NA; V: TRBV10-1; J: TRBJ1-5; D: NA; CDR3: CATGVGNQPQHF; DNA: TGCGCCACGGGGGTTGGCAATCAGCCCCAGCATTTT
size: NA; V: TRBV9; J: TRBJ2-3; D: NA; CDR3: CASSVDLLVSTDTQYF; DNA: TGTGCCAGCAGCGTAGACTTACTTGTCAGCACAGATACGCAGTATTTT
size: NA; V: TRBV29-1; J: TRBJ2-1; D: NA; CDR3: CSVEEGREQFF; DNA: TGCAGCGTTGAAGAAGGGAGAGAGCAGTTCTTC
size: NA; V: TRBV19; J: TRBJ2-4; D: NA; CDR3: CASSTPLRNIQYF; DNA: TGTGCCAGTAGTACTCCGCTAAGAAACATTCAGTACTTC
size: NA; V: TRBV5-1; J: TRBJ1-2; D: TRBD1; CDR3: CASSYVVGQGDGYTF; DNA: TGCGCCAGCAGCTACGTTGTTGGACAGGGAGATGGCTACACCTTC
size: NA; V: TRBV5-4; J: TRBJ2-3; D: NA; CDR3: CASSPGLPLTDTQYF; DNA: TGTGCCAGCAGCCCGGGACTCCCGCTCACAGATACGCAGTATTTT
size: NA; V: TRBV7-8; J: TRBJ1-5; D: NA; CDR3: CASSLPGGVSNQPQHF; DNA: TGTGCCAGCAGCCTCCCGGGGGGAGTTAGCAATCAGCCCCAGCATTTT
size: once; V: TRBV6-2/TRBV6-3; J: TRBJ2-7; D: TRBD2; CDR3: CASSSLWGGYEQYF; DNA: TGTGCCAGCAGCTCACTCTGGGGGGGCTACGAGCAGTACTTC
size: NA; V: TRBV5-6; J: TRBJ2-1; D: TRBD2; CDR3: CASSLVSGGSYNEQFF; DNA: TGTGCCAGCAGCTTGGTATCGGGGGGCTCCTACAATGAGCAGTTCTTC
size: NA; V: TRBV29-1; J: TRBJ1-1; D: NA; CDR3: CSVERGIDTEAFF; DNA: TGCAGCGTTGAACGAGGGATCGACACTGAAGCTTTCTTT
size: NA; V: TRBV6-4; J: TRBJ2-1; D: TRBD2; CDR3: CASSGTSGSYNEQFF; DNA: TGTGCCAGCAGTGGGACTAGCGGCTCCTACAATGAGCAGTTCTTC
size: once; V: TRBV5-1; J: TRBJ1-1; D: TRBD1; CDR3: CASSLVQTGWVNTEAFF; DNA: TGCGCCAGCAGCTTGGTACAGACAGGGTGGGTGAACACTGAAGCTTTCTTT
size: once; V: TRBV24-1; J: TRBJ1-1; D: NA; CDR3: CATSDSGDPNTEAFF; DNA: TGTGCCACCAGTGATTCAGGGGACCCGAACACTGAAGCTTTCTTT
size: NA; V: TRBV4-1; J: TRBJ1-6; D: NA; CDR3: CASSQVDLRFYNSPLHF; DNA: TGCGCCAGCAGCCAAGTAGATCTCAGGTTTTATAATTCACCCCTCCACTTT
size: NA; V: TRBV21-1; J: TRBJ1-2; D: NA; CDR3: CASSKVGGWGHYGYTF; DNA: TGTGCCAGCAGCAAAGTTGGGGGTTGGGGGCACTATGGCTACACCTTC
size: few; V: TRBV5-1; J: TRBJ2-3; D: NA; CDR3: CASTLGGGGSTSTDTQYF; DNA: TGCGCCAGCACCCTAGGCGGGGGCGGATCTACTAGCACAGATACGCAGTATTTT
size: NA; V: TRBV5-1; J: TRBJ1-1; D: TRBD1; CDR3: CASSLDRGRTEAFF; DNA: TGCGCCAGCAGCCTAGACAGGGGGCGGACTGAAGCTTTCTTT
size: NA; V: TRBV18; J: TRBJ1-5; D: TRBD1; CDR3: CASSPGQGGQPQHF; DNA: TGTGCCAGCTCACCGGGACAGGGGGGTCAGCCCCAGCATTTT
size: NA; V: TRBV12-3/TRBV12-4; J: TRBJ1-2; D: NA; CDR3: CASRPDRSGYTF; DNA: TGTGCCAGCAGACCTGACAGGAGCGGCTACACCTTC
size: NA; V: TRBV19; J: TRBJ1-2; D: NA; CDR3: CASSIGWGEIGGYTF; DNA: TGTGCCAGTAGTATCGGCTGGGGGGAGATCGGTGGCTACACCTTC
size: NA; V: TRBV3-1/TRBV3-2; J: TRBJ1-4; D: NA; CDR3: CASSQAGNEKLFF; DNA: TGTGCCAGCAGCCAAGCAGGGAATGAAAAACTGTTTTTT
size: NA; V: TRBV27; J: TRBJ1-5; D: TRBD1; CDR3: CASSRDRGQPQHF; DNA: TGTGCCAGCAGCCGGGACAGAGGTCAGCCCCAGCATTTT
size: NA; V: TRBV5-4; J: TRBJ2-3; D: TRBD2; CDR3: CATGTRLRDTQYF; DNA: TGTGCCACCGGGACTAGATTGAGAGATACGCAGTATTTT
size: once; V: TRBV24-1; J: TRBJ2-3; D: NA; CDR3: CATSDHSWYTQYF; DNA: TGTGCCACCAGTGATCACTCTTGGTATACGCAGTATTTT
size: once; V: TRBV3-1/TRBV3-2; J: TRBJ2-5; D: TRBD2; CDR3: CASSQETSGGETQYF; DNA: TGTGCCAGCAGCCAAGAGACTAGCGGGGGGGAGACCCAGTACTTC
size: NA; V: TRBV3-1/TRBV3-2; J: TRBJ2-7; D: NA; CDR3: CASRRTEVSYEQYF; DNA: TGTGCCAGCAGAAGGACAGAGGTCTCCTACGAGCAGTACTTC
size: NA; V: TRBV11-3; J: TRBJ1-1; D: NA; CDR3: CASSPGSSQNTEAFF; DNA: TGTGCCAGCAGCCCAGGGTCCTCCCAGAACACTGAAGCTTTCTTT